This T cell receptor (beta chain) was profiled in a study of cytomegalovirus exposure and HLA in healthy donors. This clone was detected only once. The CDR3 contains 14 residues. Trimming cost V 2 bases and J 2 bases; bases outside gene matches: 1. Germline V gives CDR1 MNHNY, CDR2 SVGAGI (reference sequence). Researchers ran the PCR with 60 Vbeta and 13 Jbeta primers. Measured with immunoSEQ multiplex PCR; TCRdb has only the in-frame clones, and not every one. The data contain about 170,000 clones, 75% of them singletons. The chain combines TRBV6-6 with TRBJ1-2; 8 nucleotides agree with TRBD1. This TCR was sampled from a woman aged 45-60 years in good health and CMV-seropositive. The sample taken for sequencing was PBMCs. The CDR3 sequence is CASSYGTGNYGYTF. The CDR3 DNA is TGTGCCAGCAGTTACGGGACAGGAAACTATGGCTACACCTTC.